Listed below are T cell receptor beta chains from one sample, sequenced in a study of shared T cell receptors in the human thymus. Method: immunoSEQ multiplex PCR; TCRdb's copy keeps in-frame clones and lacks some. The data show under 700,000 clones, roughly 74% seen once. The data also belong to a second study, concerning human thymus T cells.

Sequenced sample: thymocytes. Every receptor here comes from a boy in the first two years of life with a congenital heart defect. CDR3s include the opening cysteine and the closing phenylalanine or tryptophan. D genes are given only for firm matches. Size is stated for part of the rows, as once, few or many counts, or as a class when the clone is expanded.

clone_size	d_call	j_call	v_call	cdr3_aa	cdr3_nt
NA	NA	TRBJ2-1	TRBV7-9	CASSLADTYNEQFF	TGTGCCAGCAGCTTAGCGGACACTTACAATGAGCAGTTCTTC
NA	NA	TRBJ1-3	TRBV7-9	CASSATASSGNTIYF	TGTGCCAGCAGCGCGACAGCCAGCTCTGGAAACACCATATATTTT
NA	NA	TRBJ1-3	TRBV29-1	CSVEDQRGSGNTIYF	TGCAGCGTTGAAGATCAACGCGGCTCTGGAAACACCATATATTTT
NA	TRBD2	TRBJ2-3	TRBV4-1	CASSHVSGAGRGSTDTQYF	TGCGCCAGCAGCCACGTTAGCGGAGCGGGGAGAGGAAGCACAGATACGCAGTATTTT
once	NA	TRBJ1-1	TRBV5-1	CASSLGGEAFF	TGCGCCAGCAGCTTGGGAGGTGAAGCTTTCTTT
few	TRBD2	TRBJ2-2	TRBV6-1	CASSGPAGGPSGELFF	TGTGCCAGCAGTGGCCCAGCGGGAGGGCCCAGCGGGGAGCTGTTTTTT
NA	NA	TRBJ1-2	TRBV5-1	CASRTDISGGYTF	TGCGCCAGCAGGACGGACATCTCAGGTGGCTACACCTTC
NA	NA	TRBJ2-1	TRBV10-3	CATRQSPPYNEQFF	TGTGCCACGCGACAGAGCCCGCCCTACAATGAGCAGTTCTTC
NA	TRBD2	TRBJ2-5	TRBV4-1	CASSQDGLAGGIQETQYF	TGCGCCAGCAGCCAAGACGGACTAGCGGGAGGGATCCAAGAGACCCAGTACTTC
NA	TRBD1	TRBJ1-1	TRBV25-1	CASTERQGAEAFF	TGTGCCAGCACCGAAAGACAGGGGGCAGAAGCTTTCTTT
once	TRBD2	TRBJ2-7	TRBV4-3	CASSQEGTGGAYEQYF	TGCGCCAGCAGCCAAGAAGGCACGGGAGGGGCCTACGAGCAGTACTTC
few	TRBD1	TRBJ2-7	TRBV7-2	CASSLVTGTGSYEQYF	TGTGCCAGCAGCTTAGTCACCGGGACAGGTTCCTACGAGCAGTACTTC
NA	TRBD1	TRBJ2-7	TRBV27	CASSQQGFEQYF	TGTGCCAGCAGCCAACAGGGGTTCGAGCAGTACTTC
NA	TRBD2	TRBJ2-1	TRBV7-8	CASSLCSLAGVRGSYNEQFF	TGTGCCAGCAGCTTATGTTCCCTAGCGGGAGTCCGCGGCTCCTACAATGAGCAGTTCTTC
NA	NA	TRBJ1-2	TRBV30	CARGTPYGYTF	TGTGCGAGGGGGACGCCCTATGGCTACACCTTC
NA	TRBD1	TRBJ1-1	TRBV29-1	CSVESQGQMNTEAFF	TGCAGCGTTGAATCACAGGGGCAGATGAACACTGAAGCTTTCTTT
NA	NA	TRBJ1-2	TRBV7-8	CASSPWGGGNYGYTF	TGTGCCAGCAGCCCCTGGGGGGGTGGAAACTATGGCTACACCTTC
NA	TRBD2	TRBJ2-7	TRBV27	CASSFQRGAYEQYF	TGTGCCAGCAGTTTTCAGCGGGGTGCCTACGAGCAGTACTTC
NA	NA	TRBJ2-7	TRBV4-1	CASSPPGGPNHPYEQYF	TGCGCCAGCAGCCCCCCTGGAGGGCCCAACCACCCCTACGAGCAGTACTTC
few	NA	TRBJ2-7	TRBV19	CASSRGGRITYEQYF	TGTGCCAGTAGTAGGGGCGGCAGGATAACCTACGAGCAGTACTTC
NA	NA	TRBJ1-4	TRBV20-1	CSAAAVEKLFF	TGCAGTGCCGCGGCGGTTGAAAAACTGTTTTTT
NA	NA	TRBJ1-5	TRBV7-2	CASSLEQVVWPQHF	TGTGCCAGCAGCTTAGAACAGGTGGTGTGGCCCCAGCATTTT
NA	NA	TRBJ1-6	TRBV11-1	CASSPARKGSSYNSPLHF	TGTGCCAGCAGCCCGGCGCGAAAAGGGAGCTCCTATAATTCACCCCTCCACTTT
NA	NA	TRBJ1-5	TRBV5-4	CASSWTSGETVEPQHF	TGTGCCAGCAGCTGGACGTCGGGGGAAACTGTGGAGCCCCAGCATTTT
NA	NA	TRBJ1-2	TRBV4-2	CASSLTSPGLIYGYTF	TGTGCCAGCAGCCTTACATCACCGGGACTGATATATGGCTACACCTTC
NA	NA	TRBJ1-2	TRBV5-1	CASSLVSEEGYTF	TGCGCCAGCAGCTTGGTGAGTGAGGAGGGCTACACCTTC
NA	NA	TRBJ1-2	TRBV28	CASSLPLPRREKYGYTF	TGTGCCAGCAGTTTACCCCTCCCTAGACGAGAAAAATATGGCTACACCTTC
NA	NA	TRBJ2-1	TRBV19	CASRAGSAYNEQFF	TGTGCCAGTAGAGCAGGGTCGGCCTACAATGAGCAGTTCTTC
NA	TRBD2	TRBJ2-7	TRBV27	CASRLSGGYYEQYF	TGTGCCAGCAGGCTTAGCGGGGGGTACTACGAGCAGTACTTC
NA	TRBD1	TRBJ2-1	TRBV7-2	CASSTQTGTGKLNEQFF	TGTGCCAGCAGCACGCAGACGGGGACAGGGAAGTTGAATGAGCAGTTCTTC